Shown below are 21 T cell receptor beta chains from a single sample sequenced in a study of blood T cell repertoires in COVID-19. TCRdb's table, derived via immunoSEQ multiplex PCR, lists solely in-frame clones and lacks some. The sample carries 110,000 to 150,000 clones, 80% to 90% recorded once. The source material was peripheral blood. These TCRs come from a woman aged 60-70 years with active COVID-19.

The rearrangement joins TRBV2 to TRBJ2-3; D gene unclear. Trimming took off 6 bases at V and 4 bases at J, with 20 bases between the two ends. CDR1 SNHLY and CDR2 FYNNEI come from the germline V gene. The CDR3 is made up of 16 amino acids. CDR3 bases: TGTGCCAGCAGCGCGATTGATATTAGTTTGGCAGATACGCAGTATTTT. Translation: CASSAIDISLADTQYF.

This chain uses TRBV5-6 with TRBJ2-7; D call uncertain. CDR1 SGHDT and CDR2 YYEEEE come from the germline V gene. This CDR3 is built from 12 residues. Trimming removed 0 bases at V and 6 bases at J, with 7 bases between. The DNA of the CDR3 is TGTGCCAGCAGCTTGGCCAGAAGCGAGCAGTACTTC. Protein product: CASSLARSEQYF.

This chain links TRBV7-2 with TRBJ2-2; 15 nucleotides agree with TRBD2. This CDR3 region has 16 residues. The germline V gene encodes CDR1 SGHTA and CDR2 FQGNSA. With V trimmed by 1 base and J by 8 bases, 2 bases remained unmatched. The CDR3 spells CASSLGTSGRVGELFF. DNA of the CDR3: TGTGCCAGCAGCTTAGGGACTAGCGGGAGGGTAGGGGAGCTGTTTTTT.

The table lists this clone with a count of one. The gene calls are TRBV2 and TRBJ2-1, with 9 bases aligning to TRBD2. Germline trimming cut 7 bases from V and 7 bases from J; bases unmatched to any gene: 11. Germline V gene data show CDR1 as SNHLY and CDR2 as FYNNEI. This CDR3 spans 15 amino acids. The CDR3 DNA sequence: TGTGCCAGCACCCCCCCGGGACTAGCTTTAAATGAGCAGTTCTTC. This gives the protein CASTPPGLALNEQFF.

V is TRBV18 and J is TRBJ2-6, with TRBD2 identical over 7 bases. After removal of 5 bases from V and 2 bases from J, the junction contained 9 bases not matched to a gene. The germline V gene has CDR1 KGHSH and CDR2 LQKENI. There are 17 residues in the CDR3. CDR3 region: CASSSGEGNTGANVLTF. In nucleotides, the CDR3 is TGTGCCAGCTCATCGGGGGAGGGGAACACTGGGGCCAACGTCCTGACTTTC.

This clone came up a few times. This chain uses TRBV4-1 with TRBJ2-7; the match to TRBD2 covers 8 bases. The V and J ends lost 0 bases and 0 bases, in that order; junction bases with no gene match: 4. The CDR3 length is 16 residues. The germline gives CDR1 MGHRA, CDR2 YSYEKL. The CDR3 protein is CASSQDAGGSSYEQYF. DNA of the CDR3: TGCGCCAGCAGCCAAGATGCGGGGGGTAGCTCCTACGAGCAGTACTTC.

Only one count was recorded for this clone. The V call is TRBV5-4, the J call TRBJ1-2, with D tentatively TRBD1 (6 bases). V was shortened by 0 bases and J by 4 bases, with 13 bases between the two germline ends. Per the germline V gene, CDR1 is SGHNT and CDR2 is YYREEE (reference sequence). CDR3 length: 15 amino acids. The CDR3 protein is CASSLVAGEGYGYTF. CDR3 in DNA: TGTGCCAGCAGCTTGGTGGCAGGGGAGGGCTATGGCTACACCTTC.

The genes are TRBV28 and TRBJ2-7; 11 nucleotides match TRBD1. Trimming at V came to 6 bases and at J to 3 bases, leaving 7 bases not matched to a gene. CDR1 and CDR2 (germline): MDHEN, SYDVKM. CDR3 length equals 15 residues. DNA of the CDR3: TGTGCCAGCAGCTCCCAGGGGACAGGGGGCTACGAGCAGTACTTC. Encoded protein: CASSSQGTGGYEQYF.

This chain uses TRBV6-1 with TRBJ1-1, with unresolved D. Germline CDR1 and CDR2: MNHNS and SASEGT. CDR3 length: 14 residues. V lost 2 bases, J lost 6 bases, and 13 bases lay in between. The DNA of the CDR3 is TGTGCCAGCAGTGAACGGACTTTAGGTTCTGAAGCTTTCTTT. It encodes CASSERTLGSEAFF.

The rearrangement joins TRBV6-5 to TRBJ2-7, with TRBD1 matching 7 bases. Germline V gene lookup returns CDR1 MNHEY and CDR2 SVGAGI. This CDR3 comprises 13 residues. Unmatched junction bases numbered 3, after V lost 4 bases and J lost 3 bases. DNA for the CDR3: TGTGCCAGCAGTTTCCGGGACAGCTACGAGCAGTACTTC. Its translation: CASSFRDSYEQYF.

The genes are TRBV4-3 and TRBJ2-5; TRBD2 might be the D (5 bases). V lost 0 bases and J 4 bases, leaving 12 bases between the germline ends. Germline V gene sequence: CDR1 LGHNA, CDR2 YSLEER. This CDR3 has 15 residues. CDR3 in amino acids: CASSQEAVAGETQYF. The DNA for the CDR3 is TGCGCCAGCAGCCAAGAAGCTGTGGCGGGAGAGACCCAGTACTTC.

The rearrangement links TRBV29-1 to TRBJ1-1; tentatively, D is TRBD1 (6 bases). The V gene's germline CDR1 is SQVTM and CDR2 ANQGSEA. This CDR3 contains 15 residues. Deletions cut 4 bases from V and 0 bases from J, with 15 bases between. CDR3 DNA sequence: TGCAGCGTTGGAGCCAGGGGTGTCATGAACACTGAAGCTTTCTTT. It translates to CSVGARGVMNTEAFF.

The chain has TRBV28 and TRBJ2-3; D uncertain. The CDR3 is 14 amino acids. CDR1 and CDR2 (germline): MDHEN, SYDVKM. Trimming stripped 4 bases from V and 3 bases from J, with 11 bases between. CDR3 amino acids: CASSSLGRTDTQYF. Here the CDR3 DNA reads TGTGCCAGCAGTTCCCTAGGAAGGACAGATACGCAGTATTTT.

The rearrangement links TRBV28 to TRBJ2-3; D gene uncertain. The CDR3 is made up of 15 amino acids. Trimming removed 1 base at V and 6 bases at J, with 14 bases between. Germline V gene sequence: CDR1 MDHEN, CDR2 SYDVKM. CDR3 bases: TGTGCCAGCAGTTTATCGCCCGTCAGCAGGGATACGCAGTATTTT. Translated, it gives CASSLSPVSRDTQYF.

The J gene is TRBJ2-1, the V gene TRBV7-3, with 7 bases fitting TRBD2. CDR1 is SGHTA and CDR2 is FQGTGA in the germline V gene. This CDR3 spans 17 amino acids. Trimming removed 5 bases from V and 0 bases from J; junction bases left unmatched: 10. The CDR3 region has the DNA TGTGCCAGCAGCCATGTAGTCGGCGGGAGCTCCTACAATGAGCAGTTCTTC. The encoded protein is CASSHVVGGSSYNEQFF.

V and J are TRBV6-6 and TRBJ1-1, with D unresolved. Germline V lookup: CDR1 MNHNY, CDR2 SVGAGI (reference sequence). Trimming stripped 2 bases from V and 0 bases from J, with 10 bases between. This CDR3 comprises 15 residues. The DNA of the CDR3 is TGTGCCAGCAGTTACCGGAGTCAGTTGAACACTGAAGCTTTCTTT. Protein sequence: CASSYRSQLNTEAFF.

This clone was counted a single time. The chain is built from TRBV10-2 and TRBJ2-2; TRBD1 is a possible D gene (5 bases). V was trimmed by 0 bases and J by 3 bases, leaving 14 bases between them. Germline V gene sequence: CDR1 WSHSY, CDR2 SAAADI. CDR3 length: 17 amino acids. In nucleotides, the CDR3 is TGCGCCAGCAGTGAGTCTACAGACAGCGTATACACCGGGGAGCTGTTTTTT. Its protein product is CASSESTDSVYTGELFF.

J is TRBJ1-5 and V is TRBV28; TRBD1 is a possible D gene (5 bases). The CDR3 runs 18 residues. Germline V lookup: CDR1 MDHEN, CDR2 SYDVKM. The V end lost 3 bases, the J end lost 1 base, and 19 bases lay between the germline ends. CDR3 in amino acids: CASSFTWGRGGSNQPQHF. Here the CDR3 DNA reads TGTGCCAGCAGTTTTACGTGGGGAAGGGGAGGGAGCAATCAGCCCCAGCATTTT.

The chain is built from TRBV6-6 and TRBJ2-5, with 9 bases that match TRBD1. The J segment lost 4 bases and the V segment lost 6 bases, leaving 3 bases of the junction unmatched. CDR3 size: 13 residues. CDR1 MNHNY and CDR2 SVGAGI come from the germline V gene (reference sequence). For the CDR3, the DNA is TGTGCCAGCAGCCCGGACAGGGGAGAGACCCAGTACTTC. Amino acids: CASSPDRGETQYF.

The rearrangement joins TRBV7-9 to TRBJ1-2; D is unresolved. The germline V gene encodes CDR1 SEHNR and CDR2 FQNEAQ (reference sequence). The CDR3 is 13 amino acids. Trimming stripped 5 bases from V and 8 bases from J, with 15 bases between. The CDR3 protein is CASSRDANKGYTF. DNA for the CDR3: TGTGCCAGCAGCCGGGATGCGAACAAGGGCTACACCTTC.

The genes are TRBV27 and TRBJ2-3; 16 bases agree with TRBD2. This CDR3 is 17 amino acids long. Germline V gene data show CDR1 as MNHEY and CDR2 as SMNVEV (reference sequence). V lost 5 bases to trimming and J lost 4 bases; unmatched junction nucleotides: 6. The CDR3 nucleotides read TGTGCCAGCAGTCCCGGGACTAGCGGGAGGGTGGCAGATACGCAGTATTTT. Its protein is CASSPGTSGRVADTQYF.